The subject of this entry is one T cell receptor beta chain. Its antigen is currently unknown. Using its own MiXCR run on the RACE reads, TCRdb lists one record per CDR3 protein. This sample has around 200,000 distinct CDR3 sequences, with just under 30% found just once. These data belong to a study of human T cells and chemical hapten exposure. Overall study: Sensitization applied 2% DPC to approximately 2 cm by approximately 2 cm of upper inner arm skin.

Regarding the study as a whole: Alopecia was present in the donors, so their immune response may differ from healthy people's.

The ends lost 4 bases at V and 5 bases at J; junction bases unmatched: 9. The CDR3 covers 14 residues. Germline lookup yields CDR1 DFQATT and CDR2 SNEGSKA (reference sequence). The time point: pre-sensitization, week 0. Treatment given: therapeutic diphenylcyclopropenone sensitization with weekly scalp DPC. Here the sequenced sample was whole blood, taken in connection with sensitization to the hapten diphenylcyclopropenone (DPC). This clonotype originated in a woman under 40 with alopecia areata. Some clones in this sample may be carry-over from other donors' samples. The rearrangement uses TRBV20-1 and TRBJ1-2, with 8 bases identical to TRBD1. The CDR3 DNA reads TGCAGTGCTATTAAGGACAGGGCGGAATATGGCTACACCTTC. This sequence encodes CSAIKDRAEYGYTF.